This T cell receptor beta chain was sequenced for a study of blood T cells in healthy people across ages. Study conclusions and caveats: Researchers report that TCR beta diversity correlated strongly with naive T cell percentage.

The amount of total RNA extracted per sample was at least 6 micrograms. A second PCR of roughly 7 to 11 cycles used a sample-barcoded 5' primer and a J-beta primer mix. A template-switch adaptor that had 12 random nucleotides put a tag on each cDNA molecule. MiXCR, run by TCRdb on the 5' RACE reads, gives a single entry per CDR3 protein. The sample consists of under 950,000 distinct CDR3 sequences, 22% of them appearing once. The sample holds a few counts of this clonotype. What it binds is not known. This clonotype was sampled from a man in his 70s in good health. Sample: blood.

Here the CDR3 DNA reads TGCAGCGTTGCCCGGGACAGCTACTATGGCTACACCTTC. Translation: CSVARDSYYGYTF. The chain employs TRBV29-1 and TRBJ1-2, with 7 bases lining up with TRBD1. V lost 4 bases to trimming and J lost 3 bases; unmatched junction nucleotides: 5. In germline, CDR1 is SQVTM, CDR2 ANQGSEA. The CDR3 is made up of 13 amino acids.